The sequence of this T cell receptor (beta chain) was determined in a study of CD8+ T cells in alopecia areata. Study-wide results and caveats: Lesional tissue from the scalp (especially in alopecia totalis/universalis) showed higher clonality than normal scalp.

Reverse transcribed after extraction, RNA yielded cDNA as the sequencing template. Here immunoSEQ multiplex PCR was the method, and the copy in TCRdb shows in-frame clones only, minus some. The sample carries 200,000 to 250,000 clones, around three fifths recorded once. About this clone itself: Its matching antigen is unknown.

Germline V lookup: CDR1 SNHLY, CDR2 FYNNEI. The V end lost 7 bases, the J end lost 1 base, and 13 bases lay between the germline ends. CDR3 length: 14 residues. Sequencing used CD4+ T cells sorted from blood, obtained at week 0. The TCR originated in a human donor with alopecia areata. The chain is built from TRBV2 and TRBJ1-1; D gene unclear. CDR3 nucleotides: TGTGCCAGCACTCCAAGGACCGAGAACACTGAAGCTTTCTTT. Protein: CASTPRTENTEAFF.